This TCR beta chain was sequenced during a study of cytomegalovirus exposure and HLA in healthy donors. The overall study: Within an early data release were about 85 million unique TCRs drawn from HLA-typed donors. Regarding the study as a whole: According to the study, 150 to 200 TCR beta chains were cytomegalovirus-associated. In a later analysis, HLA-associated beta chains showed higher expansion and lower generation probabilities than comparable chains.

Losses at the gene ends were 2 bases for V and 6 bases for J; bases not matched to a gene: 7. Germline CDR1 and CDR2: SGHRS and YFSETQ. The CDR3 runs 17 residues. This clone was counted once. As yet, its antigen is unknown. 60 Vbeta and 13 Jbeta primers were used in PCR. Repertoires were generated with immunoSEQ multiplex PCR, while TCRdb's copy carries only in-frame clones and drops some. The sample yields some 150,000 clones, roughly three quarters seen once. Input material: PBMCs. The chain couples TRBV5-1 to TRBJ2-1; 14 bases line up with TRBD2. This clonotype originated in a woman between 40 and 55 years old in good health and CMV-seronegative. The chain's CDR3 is CASSLSTSGRARNEQFF. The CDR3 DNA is TGCGCCAGCAGCTTATCGACTAGCGGGAGGGCTCGCAATGAGCAGTTCTTC.